The present TCR beta chain was sequenced within a study of shared clonotypes between healthy human individuals. The CDR3 sequence is 14 residues long. Germline V lookup: CDR1 MNHNY, CDR2 SVGAGI (reference sequence). The ends were cut back, 2 bases at V and 6 bases at J, with 11 bases in the middle. Sequenced by immunoSEQ multiplex PCR; TCRdb stores in-frame clones only, minus some. The sample yields 2 million or so clones, 85% to 95% seen once. The count of this clone is one. The chain couples TRBV6-6 to TRBJ2-1; D might be TRBD2 (6 bases). The specimen sequenced was naive CD4+ T cells sorted from blood. The subset is: CD45RA+ positively selected. This receptor was identified in a man younger than 30 in good health. CDR3 nucleotides: TGTGCCAGCAGTTACGCGGGGACGGGCAATGAGCAGTTCTTC. Translated, it gives CASSYAGTGNEQFF.